The 18 T cell receptor beta chains below come from one sample, sequenced in a study of control samples from healthy donors and cancer patients. Sequencing used immunoSEQ multiplex PCR; TCRdb keeps in-frame clones, though not all of them. The table lists 60,000 to 95,000 clones, about nine tenths of them singletons. The sample was PBMCs. These receptors originate from a woman in her forties or fifties with colorectal cancer.

A single count supports this clone. The rearrangement joins TRBV6-2 or TRBV6-3 to TRBJ1-4; unclear D gene. Germline CDR1 and CDR2: MNHEY and SVGEGT. V was shortened by 0 bases and J by 0 bases, with 11 bases between the two germline ends. This CDR3 is built from 17 residues. In DNA, the CDR3 is TGTGCCAGCAGTTACTCCCAGAATCCCACAACTAATGAAAAACTGTTTTTT. Residues: CASSYSQNPTTNEKLFF.

This chain links TRBV3-1 (or the pseudogene TRBV3-2) with TRBJ2-2; perhaps TRBD1 as D (6 bases). The ends were cut back, 4 bases at V and 0 bases at J, with 9 bases in the middle. CDR1 is LGHDT and CDR2 is YNNKEL in the germline V gene (reference sequence). The CDR3 runs 15 residues. CDR3 residues: CASSPRDTNTGELFF. CDR3 DNA: TGTGCCAGCAGCCCCCGGGACACGAACACCGGGGAGCTGTTTTTT.

This chain connects TRBV27 to TRBJ1-6, with D tentatively TRBD1 (6 bases). CDR3 length: 12 amino acids. Germline V gene lookup returns CDR1 MNHEY and CDR2 SMNVEV (reference sequence). V shed 8 bases and J shed 10 bases, with 12 bases lying between them. The CDR3 DNA follows: TGTGCCAGCCGGTTAGGGGGATCACCCCTCCACTTT. The encoded protein is CASRLGGSPLHF.

The chain has TRBV20-1 and TRBJ1-1, with 7 bases identical to TRBD1. The germline gives CDR1 DFQATT, CDR2 SNEGSKA (reference sequence). The V segment lost 6 bases and the J segment 5 bases; nucleotides outside the gene matches: 3. The CDR3 has 11 residues. CDR3 coding DNA: TGCAGTGCGAGACAGGGAACTGAAGCTTTCTTT. It translates to CSARQGTEAFF.

V and J are TRBV6-6 and TRBJ1-4; weak D call: TRBD1 (6 bases). V was clipped by 5 bases and J by 5 bases, with 12 bases between them. The germline gives CDR1 MNHNY, CDR2 SVGAGI (reference sequence). The length of the CDR3 is 14 residues. CDR3 sequence: CASSTGQLNEKLFF. CDR3 DNA sequence: TGTGCCAGCAGTACCGGACAGTTAAATGAAAAACTGTTTTTT.

J is TRBJ2-3 and V is TRBV12-5, with TRBD2 matching 10 bases. J lost 1 base, V lost 4 bases, and 2 bases had no gene match. Germline-derived CDR1 and CDR2 are LGHNT and FRNRAP. This CDR3 region has 15 residues. The CDR3 here is CASGSGLAGTDTQYF. The CDR3 nucleotides read TGTGCTAGTGGTTCAGGACTAGCGGGCACAGATACGCAGTATTTT.

The chain carries TRBV24-1 and TRBJ1-2; D is ambiguous. In germline, CDR1 is KGHDR, CDR2 SFDVKD. This CDR3 region has 12 residues. The V and J ends lost 3 bases and 8 bases respectively, with 9 bases between them. This chain's CDR3 is CATSDDGRGYTF. The CDR3 nucleotides read TGTGCCACCAGTGATGATGGACGGGGCTACACCTTC.

V gene TRBV28 combines with J gene TRBJ1-2; no definite D call. CDR1 and CDR2 (germline): MDHEN, SYDVKM. The CDR3 length is 12 residues. Trimming took 5 bases from V and 5 from J, leaving 9 bases between them. The CDR3 nucleotides read TGTGCCAGCAGTCCGCGGGAGTATGGCTACACCTTC. Translation gives CASSPREYGYTF.

This chain connects TRBV28 to TRBJ2-3, with 12 nucleotides matching TRBD2. The ends lost 5 bases at V and 0 bases at J; junction bases unmatched: 6. From germline, CDR1 is MDHEN and CDR2 SYDVKM. This CDR3 comprises 17 residues. The CDR3 DNA reads as TGTGCCAGCAGTACGGGACTAGCGGGTTCTAGCACAGATACGCAGTATTTT. It encodes CASSTGLAGSSTDTQYF.

CDR3 DNA sequence: TGCGCCAGCGGACGACTAGCGGGGGTCGAAGGGGAGCTGTTTTTT. It is translated as CASGRLAGVEGELFF. The chain couples TRBV10-2 to TRBJ2-2; 12 bases are shared with TRBD2. The junction had 9 bases not matched to a gene; V was cut back by 8 bases and J by 8 bases. The length of the CDR3 is 15 residues. Germline CDR1 WSHSY, CDR2 SAAADI.

The rearrangement joins TRBV7-9 to TRBJ2-1; 11 nucleotides agree with TRBD2. The length of the CDR3 is 15 residues. With V trimmed by 5 bases and J by 7 bases, 7 bases remained unmatched. Per germline, CDR1 SEHNR and CDR2 FQNEAQ (reference sequence). The DNA for the CDR3 is TGTGCCAGCAGCGGTAGCGGGGGGGCCTGGAATGAGCAGTTCTTC. This sequence encodes CASSGSGGAWNEQFF.

Regarding this clone: Within the sample, other DNA sequences also encode this same CDR3. The chain has TRBV5-6 and TRBJ1-2, with 7 bases fitting TRBD1. J gave up 6 bases and V 1 base, and 3 bases lay outside the gene matches. The CDR3 covers 13 residues. CDR1 is SGHDT and CDR2 is YYEEEE in the germline V gene. CDR3 sequence: CASSLRQGDGYTF. In DNA form, the CDR3 reads TGTGCCAGCAGCTTGCGACAGGGCGATGGCTACACCTTC.

This chain's CDR3 is CASRVRDGGGYTF. The CDR3, as DNA: TGTGCCAGTCGAGTTCGGGACGGGGGTGGCTACACCTTC. This sequence joins TRBV6-5 and TRBJ1-2; possibly TRBD1 for D (5 bases). Germline loops: CDR1 MNHEY, CDR2 SVGAGI. Trimming took off 9 bases at V and 7 bases at J, with 18 bases between the two ends. The CDR3 is made up of 13 amino acids.

The rearrangement joins TRBV7-9 to TRBJ1-5; D is uncertain. The CDR3 covers 15 residues. The V and J ends lost 1 base and 7 bases respectively, with 14 bases between them. CDR1 and CDR2 from the germline V gene are SEHNR and FQNEAQ (reference sequence). CDR3 sequence: CASSLGPGKGQPQHF. CDR3 DNA sequence: TGTGCCAGCAGCTTAGGCCCGGGAAAGGGCCAGCCCCAGCATTTT.

The V gene is TRBV6-5, the J gene TRBJ2-2; TRBD2 might be the D (6 bases). The V and J ends lost 7 bases and 6 bases respectively, with 15 bases between them. The CDR3 loop spans 14 amino acids. Germline-derived CDR1 and CDR2 are MNHEY and SVGAGI. The CDR3 protein is CASTAAGWAGELFF. For the CDR3, the DNA is TGTGCCAGCACGGCTGCGGGGTGGGCCGGGGAGCTGTTTTTT.

This clone was observed once. This chain joins TRBV7-6 and TRBJ2-5; 7 nucleotides line up with TRBD1. There are 15 residues in the CDR3. Germline-derived CDR1 and CDR2 are SGHVS and FNYEAQ. The ends lost 5 bases at V and 5 bases at J; junction bases unmatched: 11. The CDR3 sequence is CASSQATGRLETQYF. The CDR3 region has the DNA TGTGCCAGCAGCCAAGCGACAGGGCGGTTGGAGACCCAGTACTTC.

This chain links TRBV20-1 with TRBJ1-6, with D unclear. Per the germline V gene, CDR1 is DFQATT and CDR2 is SNEGSKA (reference sequence). The CDR3 runs to 16 residues. V lost 3 bases, J lost 0 bases, and 12 bases lay in between. The CDR3 DNA sequence: TGCAGTGCTAGTAGAGGCCTTAGCTCCTATAATTCACCCCTCCACTTT. It translates to CSASRGLSSYNSPLHF.

The chain couples TRBV6-5 to TRBJ1-1; D call uncertain. The CDR3 runs to 11 residues. Deletions cut 7 bases from V and 10 bases from J, with 13 bases between. Germline V CDR1 and CDR2: MNHEY, SVGAGI. The CDR3 DNA is TGTGCCAGCAAGCAACTGGGTTCAGCTTTCTTT. Protein sequence: CASKQLGSAFF.